What follows are 24 T cell receptor beta chains derived from one specimen sequenced in a study of T cells expressing NK-cell markers. For each CDR3 protein, TCRdb gives one entry from its re-call of the 5' RACE reads, without DNA. The table counts roughly 380,000 distinct CDR3 sequences; around 5.3% lies in the top ten. Input material: blood T cells: a sorted CD56 or NKG2C T cell subset, CD4+ or CD8+ T cells, or bulk PBMC T cells (not recorded which). The receptors were gathered from a man aged 18-70 years in good health.

V and J are TRBV4-2 and TRBJ2-1; with no DNA, the TCRdb D assignment of TRBD1 cannot be verified. Germline V lookup: CDR1 LGHNA, CDR2 YNFKEQ. The CDR3 length is 16 residues. CDR3 loop: CASSHDLAGAGNEQFF.

This rearrangement joins TRBV28 to TRBJ2-5; the TCRdb call, TRBD2, lacks DNA for checking. This CDR3 is built from 16 residues. From germline, CDR1 is MDHEN and CDR2 SYDVKM. The CDR3 loop is CASSPLAGPTTNAQYF. The variable domain in full, with the rest retrieved from reference TRBV28 and TRBJ2-5, is DVKVTQSSRYLVKRTGEKVFLECVQDMDHENMFWYRQDPGLGLRLIYFSYDVKMKEKGDIPEGYSVSREKKERFSLILESASTNQTSMYLCASSPLAGPTTNAQYFGPGTRLLVL.

V gene TRBV12-3 or TRBV12-4 combines with J gene TRBJ2-5; TCRdb returns TRBD1, unconfirmable since there is no DNA. The CDR3 has 14 amino acids. CDR3: CASGQGRFGETQYF.

CDR3 loop: CASSSPLRGLPQYF. The chain employs TRBV27 and TRBJ2-3; the TCRdb D gene call, TRBD2, has no DNA to confirm it. This CDR3 spans 14 amino acids. From germline, CDR1 is MNHEY and CDR2 SMNVEV (reference sequence).

The chain recombines TRBV28 with TRBJ1-2; TCRdb indicates TRBD1, and absent DNA this call remains unverified. The CDR3 consists of 13 residues. CDR1 MDHEN and CDR2 SYDVKM come from the germline V gene. The CDR3 loop is CASYRIPGSALTF.

V gene TRBV6-1 combines with J gene TRBJ1-4; TCRdb's D call, TRBD1, is unchecked because there is no DNA. Germline-derived CDR1 and CDR2 are MNHNS and SASEGT. The length of the CDR3 is 14 residues. The CDR3 spells CASRPNRGSEKLFF.

The chain is built from TRBV6-6 and TRBJ2-3; TCRdb outputs TRBD1, but without DNA this stays unchecked. The CDR3 has 13 amino acids. Germline assignment: CDR1 MNHNY and CDR2 SVGAGI (reference sequence). The CDR3 spells CATRRGRTDTQYF.

This rearrangement joins TRBV12-3 or TRBV12-4 to TRBJ2-5; there is no DNA to check the TCRdb D call of TRBD1. The CDR3 consists of 16 residues. The CDR3 loop reads CASKSRDRGQEETQYF.

The chain's CDR3 is CASSGQGWGAGNTIYF. The chain joins TRBV28 to TRBJ1-3; the TCRdb call, TRBD1, lacks DNA for checking. This CDR3 spans 16 amino acids. Per the germline V gene, CDR1 is MDHEN and CDR2 is SYDVKM.

The chain uses TRBV12-5 and TRBJ2-2; TCRdb proposes TRBD1, but this gene call is untestable without DNA. This CDR3 contains 15 residues. Germline-derived CDR1 and CDR2 are LGHNT and FRNRAP. The CDR3 sequence is CASGLQFSQGGELFF.

The CDR3 spells CSVEVLQRGVFEQYF. The rearrangement uses TRBV29-1 and TRBJ2-7; TCRdb indicates TRBD2, and absent DNA this call remains unverified. The CDR3 totals 15 residues. The germline V gene has CDR1 SQVTM and CDR2 ANQGSEA.

CDR3 loop: CASSPKNRGQETQYF. V usage is TRBV7-2 and J usage is TRBJ2-5; the TCRdb D gene call, TRBD1, has no DNA to confirm it. The CDR3 sequence is 15 residues long. Germline V gene data show CDR1 as SGHTA and CDR2 as FQGNSA.

This chain joins TRBV6-1 and TRBJ1-2. The CDR3 runs to 13 residues. Germline assignment: CDR1 MNHNS and CDR2 SASEGT. This CDR3 is CASHDGRHYGYTF.

The V and J genes are TRBV28 and TRBJ2-1. The CDR3 is made up of 15 amino acids. CDR1 is MDHEN and CDR2 is SYDVKM in the germline V gene. The CDR3 here is CASSFVQKTYNEQFF.

V and J are TRBV3-1 and TRBJ2-2. The length of the CDR3 is 13 residues. The germline V gene encodes CDR1 LGHDT and CDR2 YNNKEL (reference sequence). The CDR3 is CASSRAGAGELFF. Complete variable domain (other parts from reference TRBV3-1 and TRBJ2-2): DTAVSQTPKYLVTQMGNDKSIKCEQNLGHDTMYWYKQDSKKFLKIMFSYNNKELIINETVPNRFSPKSPDKAHLNLHINSLELGDSAVYFCASSRAGAGELFFGEGSRLTVL.

The chain joins TRBV10-3 to TRBJ1-1; TCRdb selects TRBD1, and the lack of DNA leaves this call unchecked. Looked up from germline, CDR1 is ENHRY and CDR2 is SYGVKD. The CDR3 totals 15 residues. CDR3 in amino acids: CAISEGAVIFAEAFF.

The CDR3 loop is CASSPGTRREAFF. This sequence joins TRBV2 and TRBJ1-1. This CDR3 region has 13 residues. Per the germline V gene, CDR1 is SNHLY and CDR2 is FYNNEI.

This sequence joins TRBV5-6 and TRBJ2-5; TCRdb calls TRBD1, which cannot be checked without DNA. CDR1 is SGHDT, CDR2 YYEEEE, per germline. The CDR3 sequence is 18 residues long. The CDR3 region is CASSFGPAGGHYQETQYF.

The chain couples TRBV6-1 to TRBJ2-5; the TCRdb call, TRBD2, lacks DNA for checking. The germline CDR1 and CDR2 sequences are MNHNS and SASEGT. This CDR3 is built from 13 residues. CDR3: CASSENGEETQYF.

V and J are TRBV6-1 and TRBJ2-1; TCRdb's assignment of TRBD2 cannot be checked, as there is no DNA. Germline V CDR1 and CDR2: MNHNS, SASEGT. This CDR3 spans 15 amino acids. The CDR3 sequence: CASISTSGGKNEQFF.

The genes are TRBV7-6 and TRBJ2-7; there is no DNA to check the TCRdb D call of TRBD2. CDR3 length equals 16 residues. Germline V gives CDR1 SGHVS, CDR2 FNYEAQ. The CDR3 is CASSRQTSGGAREQYF.

The rearrangement joins TRBV6-4 to TRBJ1-1. In germline, CDR1 is MRHNA, CDR2 SNTAGT. The CDR3 extends over 13 amino acids. The CDR3 region is CASSAEHNTEAFF.

V is TRBV12-3 or TRBV12-4 and J is TRBJ2-1; TCRdb lists TRBD1, though no DNA is available to test this call. The CDR3 runs 16 residues. The CDR3 loop is CASSPRGTPQYNEQFF.

V gene TRBV20-1 combines with J gene TRBJ2-1; there is no DNA to check the TCRdb D call of TRBD1. Germline CDR1 is DFQATT and CDR2 is SNEGSKA (reference sequence). This CDR3 is 15 amino acids long. The CDR3 is CSARGDRGLVNEQFF.